The source of this T cell receptor beta chain is a study of blood T cell repertoires in COVID-19. As for the study in general: Some COVID-19 samples were acute and others convalescent; all came from the United States, Italy and Spain. The cDNA or gDNA used as material had been derived from T cells, B-cell-depleted T cells, or PBMCs.

Trimming left V 0 bases short and J 2 bases short, with 9 bases between. CDR1 is KGHDR, CDR2 SFDVKD, per germline. CDR3 length: 15 residues. Authors' methods: The authors estimated nucleated cell counts from reference gene primer amplification. Profiling relied on immunoSEQ multiplex PCR, and the TCRdb table lists in-frame clones only, not all of them. Clonal size and the V and J genes are those of that table, whereas D and trimming came from the DNA. The sample includes around 260,000 clones, about nine tenths of them seen just once. Grouping used clinical history reported by participants in a survey and questionnaire.

This rearrangement joins TRBV24-1 to TRBJ2-5; a possible D gene is TRBD2 (5 bases). Sequenced: PBMCs or T cells enriched from blood (not recorded which). This receptor was identified in a woman between 25 and 40 years old who had recovered from COVID-19. The CDR3 loop is CATSDLLRGQETQYF. As DNA, the CDR3 is TGTGCCACCAGTGATTTGCTGAGAGGGCAAGAGACCCAGTACTTC.